This T cell receptor beta chain is from a study of identical twins. MiXCR, run by TCRdb on the 5' RACE reads, gives a single entry per CDR3 protein. The table has just over 500,000 distinct CDR3 sequences, roughly 21% seen once. V dropped 3 bases and J dropped 3 bases, with 18 bases sitting between them. The CDR3 length is 17 residues. Germline V gene sequence: CDR1 SGHRS, CDR2 YFSETQ. The sample was also linked to a second study, of T cells expressing NK-cell markers.

The sequencing input was CD4+ T cells sorted from blood. The TCR sequence derives from a woman between 18 and 30 years old in good health. The J gene is TRBJ2-2, the V gene TRBV5-1; D perhaps matches TRBD1 (6 bases). CDR3 residues: CASSWASKGVDTGELFF. For the CDR3, the DNA is TGCGCCAGCAGCTGGGCTTCAAAGGGGGTGGACACCGGGGAGCTGTTTTTT.